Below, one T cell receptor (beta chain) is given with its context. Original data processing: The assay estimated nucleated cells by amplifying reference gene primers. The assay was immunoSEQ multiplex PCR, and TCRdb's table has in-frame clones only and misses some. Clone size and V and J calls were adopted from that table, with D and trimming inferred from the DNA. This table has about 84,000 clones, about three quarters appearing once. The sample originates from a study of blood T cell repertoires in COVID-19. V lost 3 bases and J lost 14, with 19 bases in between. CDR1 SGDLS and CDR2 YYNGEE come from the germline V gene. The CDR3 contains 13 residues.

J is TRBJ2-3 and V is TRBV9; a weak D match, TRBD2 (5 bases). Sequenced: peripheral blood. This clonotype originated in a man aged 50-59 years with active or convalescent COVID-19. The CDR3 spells CASSERLSPHRYF. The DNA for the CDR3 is TGTGCCAGCAGCGAGCGGCTAAGCCCTCACCGGTATTTT.